This T cell receptor beta chain derives from a study of early T cells in non-severe SARS-CoV-2 infection (dated by TCRdb to about 2021). For context, the study as a whole: Bulk RNA from unsorted whole blood was used for TCR sequencing, so alpha and beta chains could not be paired. General study outcomes and caveats: Matching against VDJdb was skewed toward anti-spike CD8 responses, likely underestimated virus-specific expansions, and missed private and CD4 specificities.

The CDR3 numbers 13 residues from cysteine through phenylalanine. The retained sequence is limited to the CDR3, 39 bases, with the frame set at the first base. Via the germline V gene, CDR1 is SGHRS and CDR2 YFSETQ. V and J are truncated by 0 bases and 3 bases respectively, leaving an intervening sequence of 6 bases. Receptor amplification or capture employed 5' RACE. TCRdb shows the sequencer as NextSeq 500. To correct for sequencing error and PCR bias, the TCR library protocol tagged individual cDNA molecules with unique molecular identifiers. Sequencing covered both TCR alpha and beta chains, and within each sample the abundances of alpha and beta sequences were tightly co-correlated. Turning to the authors' computational methods: Decombinator V4 was used to perform V gene, J gene and CDR3 annotation of TCR sequences. Expanded TCRs were defined as changing significantly between any two time points under a Poisson model with p below 0.0001. Abundances of TCRs were expressed as counts per million after normalisation to the total number of TCRs sequenced in each sample. TRAV1-2 paired with TRAJ12, TRAJ20 or TRAJ33 defined MAIT TCRs, while TRAV10 paired with TRAJ18 defined iNKT TCRs. VDJdb, accessed 1 November 2021, was searched for CMV, EBV and SARS-CoV-2 annotated TCRs, excluding TCRs annotated for multiple antigens. TCRdb applied fastp at Q25 and MiXCR to the public reads, then kept only in-frame beta chains. Rows are combined by CDR3 protein, so each entry shows the most common genes and DNA. TCRdb's processing, not the study's, gives the V and J calls here. This sample lists approximately 45,000 distinct CDR3 sequences; under 13% were detected once. 9.5% to 10% of the sample is taken by the ten largest.

Set within a cohort of healthcare workers in London, UK, this nested case-control study involved weekly PCR testing of nasopharyngeal swabs along with blood sampling. Healthcare workers were recruited during the week of the UK lockdown, between 23 and 31 March 2020, and followed weekly for up to about 15 weeks. As for this clonotype: Its antigen has not been determined. The record has no base qualities; no much larger clone is one base away.

The TCR sequence derives from an adult who was a healthcare worker with PCR-confirmed SARS-CoV-2 infection or an uninfected control (not recorded which). Recombination joined TRBV5-1 with TRBJ2-5, with no confidently assigned D gene. Sequencing input: whole blood. The sequenced DNA: TGCGCCAGCAGCTTGGGGCAGGAAGAGACCCAGTACTTC. Its product reads: CASSLGQEETQYF.